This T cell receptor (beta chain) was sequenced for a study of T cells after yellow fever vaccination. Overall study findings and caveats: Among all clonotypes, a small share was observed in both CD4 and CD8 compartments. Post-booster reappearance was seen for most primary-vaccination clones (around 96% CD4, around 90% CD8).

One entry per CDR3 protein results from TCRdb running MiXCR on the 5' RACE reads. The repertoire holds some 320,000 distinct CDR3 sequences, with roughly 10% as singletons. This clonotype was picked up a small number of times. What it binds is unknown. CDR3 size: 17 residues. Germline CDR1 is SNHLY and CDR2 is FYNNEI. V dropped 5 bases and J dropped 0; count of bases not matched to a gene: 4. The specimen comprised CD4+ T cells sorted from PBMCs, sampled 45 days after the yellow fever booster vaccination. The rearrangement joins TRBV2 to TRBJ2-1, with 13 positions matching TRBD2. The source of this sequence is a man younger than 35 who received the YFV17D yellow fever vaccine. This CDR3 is CASSFGLAGASYNEQFF. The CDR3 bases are TGTGCCAGCAGTTTCGGACTAGCGGGGGCCTCCTACAATGAGCAGTTCTTC.